This T cell receptor beta chain came from a study of blood T cells in healthy people across ages. As for this clonotype: Its antigen is as yet unknown.

The CDR3 loop spans 14 amino acids. Per the germline V gene, CDR1 is LGHDT and CDR2 is YNNKEL (reference sequence). The use of a sample-barcoded 5' primer and a J-beta primer mix characterized a second PCR of about 6 to 12 cycles. TCRdb fed the 5' RACE reads into MiXCR, producing one record per CDR3 protein. Altogether over 950,000 distinct CDR3 sequences are present, roughly two fifths being singletons, with the ten largest covering about 12%. Findings and limits, study-wide: Long-lived and aged donors differed, with more naive CD4+ cells and higher diversity in the long-lived.

They isolated at least 7 million PBMCs from each sample. Total RNA, at least 6 micrograms per sample, came from PBMCs. The chain is built from TRBV3-1 and TRBJ2-5, with D maybe TRBD1 (5 bases). TRBJ2-1 matches the DNA end more closely, so the J call is doubtful. The TCR sequence derives from a man younger than 35 in good health. Sequences were obtained from blood. CDR3 loop: CASSHRTSQETQFF. The CDR3 DNA reads TGTGCCAGCAGCCACCGGACATCTCAAGAGACCCAGTTCTTC.